This TCR beta chain comes out of a study of cytomegalovirus exposure and HLA in healthy donors. Whole-study context: The early release's HLA-typed donors yielded 70 million to 85 million unique TCRs.

CDR3 size: 14 residues. The germline V and J ends were trimmed by 6 bases and 0 bases, with 8 bases remaining between them. Germline V gene data show CDR1 as SNHLY and CDR2 as FYNNEI. It was with 60 Vbeta and 13 Jbeta primers that the PCR ran. The table came from immunoSEQ multiplex PCR; TCRdb's copy has only in-frame clones and leaves some out. The sample lists under 110,000 clones; roughly 76% were seen once. The TCR sequence derives from a man aged 40-49 years in good health and CMV-seronegative. Sequencing used PBMCs. The chain has TRBV2 and TRBJ1-4; weak D call: TRBD1 (6 bases). CDR3: CASSRQATNEKLFF. CDR3 sequence (DNA): TGTGCCAGCAGCCGACAGGCAACTAATGAAAAACTGTTTTTT.